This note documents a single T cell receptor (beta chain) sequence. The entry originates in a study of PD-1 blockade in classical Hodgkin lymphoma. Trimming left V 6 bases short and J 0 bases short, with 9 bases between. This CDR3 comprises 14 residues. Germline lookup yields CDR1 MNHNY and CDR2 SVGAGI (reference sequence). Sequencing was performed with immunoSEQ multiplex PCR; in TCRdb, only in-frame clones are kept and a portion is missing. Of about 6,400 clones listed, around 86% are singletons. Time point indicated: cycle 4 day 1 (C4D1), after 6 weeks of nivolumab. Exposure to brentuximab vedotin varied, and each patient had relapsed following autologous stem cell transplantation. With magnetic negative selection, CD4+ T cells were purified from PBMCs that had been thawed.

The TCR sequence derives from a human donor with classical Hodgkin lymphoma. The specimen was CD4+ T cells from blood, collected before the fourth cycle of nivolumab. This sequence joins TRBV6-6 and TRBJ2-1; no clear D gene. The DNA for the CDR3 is TGTGCCAGCAGGGGGATAAGCTCCTACAATGAGCAGTTCTTC. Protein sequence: CASRGISSYNEQFF.